This T cell receptor (beta chain) was recovered during a study of CD8 T cells in Susac syndrome. Reverse transcription of about 0.45 to 1 ug RNA was performed with random hexamers. In TCRdb, the immunoSEQ multiplex PCR reads were re-called with MiXCR into one record per CDR3 protein. The sample carries 200,000 or so distinct CDR3 sequences, around 93% recorded once. High-throughput TCR beta sequencing covered peripheral CD8+ and CD4+ T cells. This CDR3 is built from 14 residues. Per germline, CDR1 DFQATT and CDR2 SNEGSKA (reference sequence). The junction had 5 bases not matched to a gene; V was cut back by 1 base and J by 5 bases.

The chain joins TRBV20-1 to TRBJ2-1, with 7 bases that match TRBD1. The sequencing input was CD8+ T cells from PBMCs. This TCR was sampled from a human donor with Susac syndrome. CDR3 loop: CSARGTGKNNEQFF. The CDR3, as DNA: TGCAGTGCTAGAGGGACAGGTAAAAACAATGAGCAGTTCTTC.